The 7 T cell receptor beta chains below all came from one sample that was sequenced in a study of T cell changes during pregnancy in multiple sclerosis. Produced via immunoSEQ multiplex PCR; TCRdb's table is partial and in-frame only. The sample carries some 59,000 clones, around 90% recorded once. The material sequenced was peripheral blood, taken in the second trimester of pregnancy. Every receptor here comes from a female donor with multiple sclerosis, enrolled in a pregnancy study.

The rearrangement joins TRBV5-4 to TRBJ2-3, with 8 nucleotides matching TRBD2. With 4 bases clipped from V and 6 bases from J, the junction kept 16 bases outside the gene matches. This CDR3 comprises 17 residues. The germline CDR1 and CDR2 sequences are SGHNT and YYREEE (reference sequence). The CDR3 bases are TGTGCCAGCAGCCGTTCGGATGGAGCGGGGGCCTTGGATACGCAGTATTTT. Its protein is CASSRSDGAGALDTQYF.

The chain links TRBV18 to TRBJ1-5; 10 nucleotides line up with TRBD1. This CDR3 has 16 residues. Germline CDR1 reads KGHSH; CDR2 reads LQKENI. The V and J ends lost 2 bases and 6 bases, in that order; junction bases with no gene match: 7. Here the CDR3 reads CASSPETGGQIQPQHF. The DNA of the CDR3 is TGTGCCAGCTCACCAGAGACAGGGGGCCAAATTCAGCCCCAGCATTTT.

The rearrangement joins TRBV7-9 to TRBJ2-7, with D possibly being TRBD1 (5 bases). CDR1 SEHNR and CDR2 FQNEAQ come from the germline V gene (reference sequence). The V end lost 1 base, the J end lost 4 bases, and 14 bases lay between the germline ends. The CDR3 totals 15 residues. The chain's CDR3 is CASSLVGQGGYEQYF. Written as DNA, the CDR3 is TGTGCCAGCAGCTTAGTAGGCCAGGGTGGGTACGAGCAGTACTTC.

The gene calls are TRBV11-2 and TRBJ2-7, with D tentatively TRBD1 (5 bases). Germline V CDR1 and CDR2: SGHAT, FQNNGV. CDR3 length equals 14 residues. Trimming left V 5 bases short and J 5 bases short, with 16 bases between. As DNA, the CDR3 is TGTGCCAGCAGCGCATCCCAGGGTAGGAACGAGCAGTACTTC. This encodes CASSASQGRNEQYF.

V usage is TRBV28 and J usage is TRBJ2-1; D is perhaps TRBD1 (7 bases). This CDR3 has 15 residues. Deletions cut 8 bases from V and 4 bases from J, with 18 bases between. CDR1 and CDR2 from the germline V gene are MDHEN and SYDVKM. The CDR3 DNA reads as TGTGCCAGCTTAGGGGGGACAGCCCCTTACAATGAGCAGTTCTTC. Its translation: CASLGGTAPYNEQFF.

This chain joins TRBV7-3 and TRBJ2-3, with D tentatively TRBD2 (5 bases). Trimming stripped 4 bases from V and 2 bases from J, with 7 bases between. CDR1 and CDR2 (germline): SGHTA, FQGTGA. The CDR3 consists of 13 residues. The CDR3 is CASSWTDTDTQYF. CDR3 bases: TGTGCCAGCAGCTGGACTGACACAGATACGCAGTATTTT.

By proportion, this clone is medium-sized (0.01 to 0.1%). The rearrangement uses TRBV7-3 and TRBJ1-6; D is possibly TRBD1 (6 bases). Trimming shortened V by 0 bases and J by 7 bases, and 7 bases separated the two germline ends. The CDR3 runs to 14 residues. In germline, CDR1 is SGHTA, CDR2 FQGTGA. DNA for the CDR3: TGTGCCAGCAGCTTAACGGGGGCAAATTCACCCCTCCACTTT. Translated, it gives CASSLTGANSPLHF.